The sequence of this T cell receptor beta chain was determined in a study of cytomegalovirus exposure and HLA in healthy donors. Across the study: According to later analysis, the same platform produced the roughly 130 validation and under 700 first-cohort repertoires.

Only in-frame clones appear in the TCRdb table, and some are missing; sequencing was by immunoSEQ multiplex PCR. This sample yields tens of thousands of clones, of which under 95% are seen a single time; more than 0.85% belongs to the top ten. Among the 110 or so subjects of the validation cohort, separate from the approximately 670-subject first cohort, were the donors. As regards this clone: Its cognate antigen is unknown.

In germline, CDR1 is LGHNA, CDR2 YNFKEQ. The CDR3 covers 17 residues. J lost 5 bases, V lost 1 base, and 11 bases had no gene match. Overall study results and limits: Usually a TCR sequence was rare, but some public TCRs were found in many donors. The study put some 160 TCR beta chains on its list as cytomegalovirus-associated.

This TCR was recovered from a man younger than 35 in good health and CMV-seronegative. The specimen sequenced was PBMCs. The chain carries TRBV4-2 and TRBJ1-1; 9 bases are shared with TRBD1. In DNA form, the CDR3 reads TGTGCCAGCAGCCAAGGGGCCCCTGGACAGGGGAGAACTGAAGCTTTCTTT. Protein sequence: CASSQGAPGQGRTEAFF.